The 19 T cell receptor beta chains presented below share a single source sample, sequenced in a study of T cell repertoires in aging, cancer and after chemotherapy. The template was genomic DNA from peripheral blood, not RNA. Multiplex touch-down PCR with TRB-A/B primers amplified rearranged V-D-J TRB sequences. MiXCR, run by TCRdb on the multiplex PCR reads, gives a single entry per CDR3 protein. In the table there are around 3,000 distinct CDR3 sequences, roughly 24% of which are singletons. The sample consisted of blood. Receptors were obtained from a human donor in good health.

There are a few counts of this clonotype. The chain carries TRBV4-2 and TRBJ2-7; 8 nucleotides match TRBD1. Germline V gene lookup returns CDR1 LGHNA and CDR2 YNFKEQ. The V segment lost 4 bases and the J segment 3 bases; nucleotides outside the gene matches: 8. The CDR3 length is 15 residues. CDR3 residues: CASSPYPGTGYEQYF. CDR3 sequence (DNA): TGTGCCAGCAGCCCCTATCCCGGGACAGGCTACGAGCAGTACTTC.

For the CDR3, the DNA is TGTGCCAGTAGTATAGGCAGGGCCTTTTCCAAAAACATTCAGTACTTC. Translating it yields CASSIGRAFSKNIQYF. The chain joins TRBV19 to TRBJ2-4; the D gene is possibly TRBD1 (5 bases). Trimming cost V 1 base and J 2 bases, with 12 bases left between them. This CDR3 is built from 16 residues. Per the germline V gene, CDR1 is LNHDA and CDR2 is SQIVND (reference sequence).

V gene TRBV5-1 combines with J gene TRBJ2-3, with 10 bases fitting TRBD2. CDR3 length: 18 amino acids. Germline values: CDR1 SGHRS, CDR2 YFSETQ. J lost 3 bases, V lost 2 bases, and 12 bases had no gene match. As DNA, the CDR3 is TGCGCCAGCAGCTTCACTAGCGGGGTTAGGCTCGGGACAGATACGCAGTATTTT. This encodes CASSFTSGVRLGTDTQYF.

The chain recombines TRBV20-1 with TRBJ2-1; perhaps D is TRBD1 or TRBD2 (5 bases each). Deletions cut 0 bases from V and 7 bases from J, with 10 bases between. Germline V CDR1 and CDR2: DFQATT, SNEGSKA (reference sequence). The CDR3 has 13 residues. CDR3 DNA: TGCAGTGCTAGAGATCGGGGCGAGAATGAGCAGTTCTTC. It yields the protein CSARDRGENEQFF.

The chain links TRBV24-1 to TRBJ2-3, with TRBD2 matching over 11 bases. Trimming removed 3 bases from V and 4 bases from J; junction bases left unmatched: 5. The CDR3 has 16 amino acids. Germline V gene sequence: CDR1 KGHDR, CDR2 SFDVKD. CDR3 residues: CATSDTSGSAPDTQYF. The CDR3 DNA reads TGTGCCACCAGTGATACTAGCGGGAGCGCCCCAGATACGCAGTATTTT.

This clonotype was seen a handful of times. The chain carries TRBV7-9 and TRBJ1-5; D unresolved. Germline CDR1 is SEHNR and CDR2 is FQNEAQ (reference sequence). This CDR3 contains 14 residues. The V end lost 5 bases, the J end lost 3 bases, and 11 bases lay between the germline ends. In DNA form, the CDR3 reads TGTGCCAGCAGCCCTTTGGACCTCAATCAGCCCCAGCATTTT. Amino acid sequence: CASSPLDLNQPQHF.

This clonotype counts as large. The rearrangement uses TRBV11-3 and TRBJ2-7; 9 bases are shared with TRBD1. From germline, CDR1 is SGHNT and CDR2 YENEEA. V gave up 2 bases and J gave up 3 bases; unmatched junction bases: 8. The CDR3 consists of 16 residues. The CDR3 nucleotides are TGTGCCAGCAGCTTACCTGCCGGGACAGGGAACTACGAGCAGTACTTC. Translating it yields CASSLPAGTGNYEQYF.

This chain connects TRBV25-1 to TRBJ1-2; D unclear. The V gene's germline CDR1 is MGHDK and CDR2 SYGVNS. The V and J ends lost 9 bases and 5 bases respectively, with 10 bases between them. The CDR3 has 11 amino acids. DNA of the CDR3: TGTGCCAGTAGTAGAGGGTATGGCTACACCTTC. Translation gives CASSRGYGYTF.

V and J are TRBV14 and TRBJ2-7; D is unclear. The CDR3 spans 12 residues. The V gene lost 4 bases and the J gene lost 5 bases, with 9 bases spanning the gap. The germline gives CDR1 SGHDN, CDR2 FVKESK. CDR3 sequence reads: CASSPTGHEQYF. The CDR3, as DNA: TGTGCCAGCAGCCCAACTGGACACGAGCAGTACTTC.

This clonotype counts as medium-sized. The chain combines TRBV19 with TRBJ2-7; TRBD1 matches at 10 bases. J gave up 6 bases and V 2 bases, and 7 bases lay outside the gene matches. The CDR3 covers 15 residues. The V gene's germline CDR1 is LNHDA and CDR2 SQIVND (reference sequence). The CDR3 DNA reads as TGTGCCAGTAGTATATCCTCGACAGGGGGCCTCGAGCAGTACTTC. Protein sequence: CASSISSTGGLEQYF. The full variable domain, with the rest looked up from reference TRBV19 and TRBJ2-7, is DGGITQSPKYLFRKEGQNVTLSCEQNLNHDAMYWYRQDPGQGLRLIYYSQIVNDFQKGDIAEGYSVSREKKESFPLTVTSAQKNPTAFYLCASSISSTGGLEQYFGPGTRLTVT.

This clonotype is medium-sized. The chain uses TRBV6-1 and TRBJ2-7; possibly TRBD1 or TRBD2 for D (6 bases each). Per the germline V gene, CDR1 is MNHNS and CDR2 is SASEGT. CDR3 length equals 15 residues. The V and J ends lost 4 bases and 2 bases respectively, with 15 bases between them. The CDR3 DNA reads TGTGCCAGCAGTGCAAGGGGGGAGCCGGCCTACGAGCAGTACTTC. It yields the protein CASSARGEPAYEQYF.

By sample share, this clonotype is large. The rearrangement joins TRBV19 to TRBJ1-1; D is possibly TRBD1 (6 bases). Germline V gene data show CDR1 as LNHDA and CDR2 as SQIVND (reference sequence). CDR3 size: 14 residues. Trimming pared 7 bases from V and 6 bases from J, leaving 18 bases between. This CDR3 reads CASNPEGEAAEAFF. For the CDR3, the DNA is TGTGCCAGTAATCCGGAGGGGGAGGCTGCTGAAGCTTTCTTT. Looking up the rest from reference TRBV19 and TRBJ1-1 gives the full variable domain: DGGITQSPKYLFRKEGQNVTLSCEQNLNHDAMYWYRQDPGQGLRLIYYSQIVNDFQKGDIAEGYSVSREKKESFPLTVTSAQKNPTAFYLCASNPEGEAAEAFFGQGTRLTVV.

This clonotype is termed medium-sized. V and J are TRBV19 and TRBJ1-6; D possibly corresponds to TRBD1 (5 bases). Trimming removed 6 bases at V and 8 bases at J, with 8 bases between. Germline CDR1 reads LNHDA; CDR2 reads SQIVND (reference sequence). The CDR3 is 12 amino acids. The CDR3 nucleotides read TGTGCCAGTAGAACAGGCGATTCACCCCTCCACTTT. This codes for CASRTGDSPLHF.

The chain is built from TRBV18 and TRBJ1-1; 7 positions match TRBD1. This CDR3 contains 16 residues. The V segment lost 3 bases and the J segment 1 base; nucleotides outside the gene matches: 8. The germline V gene encodes CDR1 KGHSH and CDR2 LQKENI. DNA for the CDR3: TGTGCCAGCTCACCCCGGCAGGGGGGTTCGAACACTGAAGCTTTCTTT. Protein sequence: CASSPRQGGSNTEAFF. Filled out from reference TRBV18 and TRBJ1-1, the complete variable domain reads NAGVMQNPRHLVRRRGQEARLRCSPMKGHSHVYWYRQLPEEGLKFMVYLQKENIIDESGMPKERFSAEFPKEGPSILRIQQVVRGDSAAYFCASSPRQGGSNTEAFFGQGTRLTVV.

V gene TRBV6-1 combines with J gene TRBJ1-2; 9 bases are a match to TRBD1. V dropped 3 bases and J dropped 6; count of bases not matched to a gene: 8. Per germline, CDR1 MNHNS and CDR2 SASEGT. This CDR3 region has 15 residues. This chain's CDR3 is CASSDSGTGINGYTF. Here the CDR3 DNA reads TGTGCCAGCAGTGACTCGGGGACAGGGATAAATGGCTACACCTTC.

This clonotype was picked up a small number of times. The chain couples TRBV6-2 or TRBV6-3 to TRBJ2-7, with D tentatively TRBD1 (6 bases). Trimming took 5 bases from V and 3 from J, leaving 11 bases between them. The CDR3 covers 13 residues. CDR1 MNHEY and CDR2 SVGEGT come from the germline V gene. The CDR3 DNA reads TGTGCCAGCAGTAACCAGGGGCACTACGAGCAGTACTTC. Translated: CASSNQGHYEQYF.

There are a few counts of this clonotype. The chain carries TRBV5-6 and TRBJ2-7; D is uncertain. The ends were cut back, 4 bases at V and 4 bases at J, with 12 bases in the middle. CDR3 length equals 13 residues. CDR1 is SGHDT and CDR2 is YYEEEE in the germline V gene. CDR3 protein: CASSPDPNYEQYF. Written as DNA, the CDR3 is TGTGCCAGCAGCCCTGACCCTAATTACGAGCAGTACTTC.

This clonotype was seen just once. Since a much larger clone is just one base distant, this may be a read error. The CDR3 region has the DNA TGTGCCAGCAGTAGGGTGCAGTCCACGAGGACAGATACGCAGTATTTT. It translates to CASSRVQSTRTDTQYF. The chain employs TRBV6-5 and TRBJ2-3, with D unclear. Between the trimmed V and J ends, which lost 5 bases and 3 bases, there was a span of 18 bases. This CDR3 region has 16 residues. Looked up from germline, CDR1 is MNHEY and CDR2 is SVGAGI.

This clonotype was counted only a few times. The V gene is TRBV5-1, the J gene TRBJ2-2; D is undetermined. V shed 1 base and J shed 5 bases, with 12 bases lying between them. Germline-derived CDR1 and CDR2 are SGHRS and YFSETQ. The CDR3 is made up of 15 amino acids. The CDR3 DNA is TGCGCCAGCAGCTTGATTTCCCTGGGGACCGGGGAGCTGTTTTTT. As protein: CASSLISLGTGELFF.